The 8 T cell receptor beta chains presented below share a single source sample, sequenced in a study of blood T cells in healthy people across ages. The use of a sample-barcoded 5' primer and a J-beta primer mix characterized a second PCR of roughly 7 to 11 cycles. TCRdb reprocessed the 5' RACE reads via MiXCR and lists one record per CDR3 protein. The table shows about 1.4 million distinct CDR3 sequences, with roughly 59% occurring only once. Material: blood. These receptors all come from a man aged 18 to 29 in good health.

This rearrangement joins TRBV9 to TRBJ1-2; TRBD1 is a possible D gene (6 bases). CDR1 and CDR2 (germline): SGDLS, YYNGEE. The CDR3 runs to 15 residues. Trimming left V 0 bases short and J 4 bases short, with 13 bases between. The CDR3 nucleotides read TGTGCCAGCAGCGTAGCAGGGGACGTTTTCTATGGCTACACCTTC. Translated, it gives CASSVAGDVFYGYTF.

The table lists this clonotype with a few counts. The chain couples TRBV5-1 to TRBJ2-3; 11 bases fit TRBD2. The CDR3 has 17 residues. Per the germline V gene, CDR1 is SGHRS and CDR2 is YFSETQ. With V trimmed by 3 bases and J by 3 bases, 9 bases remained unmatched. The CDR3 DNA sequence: TGCGCCAGCAGCTCCCGGCTAGCGGGAGGAGCGACAGATACGCAGTATTTT. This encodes CASSSRLAGGATDTQYF. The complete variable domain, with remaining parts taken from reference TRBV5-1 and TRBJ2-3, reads KAGVTQTPRYLIKTRGQQVTLSCSPISGHRSVSWYQQTPGQGLQFLFEYFSETQRNKGNFPGRFSGRQFSNSRSEMNVSTLELGDSALYLCASSSRLAGGATDTQYFGPGTRLTVL.

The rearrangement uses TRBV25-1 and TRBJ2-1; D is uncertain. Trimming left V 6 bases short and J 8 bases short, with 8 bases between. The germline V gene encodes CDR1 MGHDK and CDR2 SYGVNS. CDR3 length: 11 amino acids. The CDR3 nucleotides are TGTGCCAGCAGGGGATTTTATGAGCAGTTCTTC. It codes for CASRGFYEQFF.

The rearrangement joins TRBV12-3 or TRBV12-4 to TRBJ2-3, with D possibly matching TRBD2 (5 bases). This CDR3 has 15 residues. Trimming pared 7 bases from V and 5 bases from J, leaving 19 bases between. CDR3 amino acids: CASTPEQLAGDTQYF. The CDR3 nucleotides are TGTGCCAGCACTCCCGAACAGCTCGCGGGAGATACGCAGTATTTT.

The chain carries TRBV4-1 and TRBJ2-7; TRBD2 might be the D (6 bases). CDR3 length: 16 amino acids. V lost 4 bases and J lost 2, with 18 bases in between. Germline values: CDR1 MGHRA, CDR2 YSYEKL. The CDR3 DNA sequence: TGCGCCAGCAGCCGAGATAGTGGAGAGCGGGCCTACGAGCAGTACTTC. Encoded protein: CASSRDSGERAYEQYF.

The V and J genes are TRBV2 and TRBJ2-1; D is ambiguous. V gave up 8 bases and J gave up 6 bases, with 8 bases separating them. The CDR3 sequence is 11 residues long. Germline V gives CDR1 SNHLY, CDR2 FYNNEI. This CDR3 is CASAGSNEQFF. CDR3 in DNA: TGTGCCAGCGCAGGCTCCAATGAGCAGTTCTTC.

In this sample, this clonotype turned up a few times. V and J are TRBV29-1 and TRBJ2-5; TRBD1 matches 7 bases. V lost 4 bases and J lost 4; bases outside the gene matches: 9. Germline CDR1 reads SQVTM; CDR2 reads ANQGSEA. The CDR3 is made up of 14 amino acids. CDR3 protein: CSVGLTGDRETQYF. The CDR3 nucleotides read TGCAGCGTTGGGCTCACAGGGGATCGAGAGACCCAGTACTTC.

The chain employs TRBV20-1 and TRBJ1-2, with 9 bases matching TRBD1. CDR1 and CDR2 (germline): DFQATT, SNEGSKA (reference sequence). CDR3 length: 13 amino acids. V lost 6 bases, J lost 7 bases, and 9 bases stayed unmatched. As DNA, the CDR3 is TGCAGTGCACACCGCCGGGACAGGGCTGGCTACACCTTC. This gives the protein CSAHRRDRAGYTF.